This T cell receptor (beta chain) was obtained from a study of technical replicates of blood from a handful of donors. This clone was observed a few times. Trimming removed 1 base from V and 2 bases from J; junction bases left unmatched: 8. The V gene's germline CDR1 is LNHNV and CDR2 YYDKDF (reference sequence). The CDR3 is made up of 17 amino acids. Sequencing used immunoSEQ multiplex PCR; TCRdb keeps in-frame clones, though not all of them. The table includes 62,000 or so clones, about 90% detected once. Material: PBMCs. The chain carries TRBV15 and TRBJ2-5; TRBD2 agrees at 9 bases. The sequence derives from a human donor in good health. Some clones in this sample may be carry-over from other donors' samples. The CDR3 DNA follows: TGTGCCACCAGCAGAGGCCGACTAGCGGCCTATCAAGAGACCCAGTACTTC. This codes for CATSRGRLAAYQETQYF.